Shown below are 6 T cell receptor beta chains from a single sample sequenced in a study of quantifying T cell responses using KT2 cells. Study context: cDNA was made from DNase-treated RNA using alpha and beta constant primers.

The cDNA 3' end received a ligated oligonucleotide with a UMI. First-round PCR used 3 to 4 cycles and beta primers RC1.1 and RC1.2 covering TRBC1 and TRBC2. TCRdb processed the UMI-ligation and nested PCR reads anew with MiXCR; each CDR3 protein has one entry. This table has approximately 54,000 distinct CDR3 sequences, roughly 12% appearing once. The sample comprised PBMCs spiked with cells of the T cell clone KT2. These receptor sequences come from a human donor.

The chain couples TRBV7-6 to TRBJ2-7; D is possibly TRBD1 (6 bases). CDR3 length: 14 amino acids. Trimming took off 1 base at V and 5 bases at J, with 12 bases between the two ends. Germline CDR1 SGHVS, CDR2 FNYEAQ. The CDR3 region is CASSLGRGSHEQYF. In nucleotides, the CDR3 is TGTGCCAGCAGCTTAGGCAGGGGTTCCCACGAGCAGTACTTC.

Only a few counts were recorded for this clonotype. This chain links TRBV7-9 with TRBJ2-2; D gene unclear. Germline V gene lookup returns CDR1 SEHNR and CDR2 FQNEAQ (reference sequence). The ends were cut back, 2 bases at V and 0 bases at J, with 4 bases in the middle. The CDR3 runs to 14 residues. CDR3 protein: CASSLSPNTGELFF. CDR3 DNA sequence: TGTGCCAGCAGCTTATCACCGAACACCGGGGAGCTGTTTTTT.

The table lists this clonotype with a few counts. J is TRBJ1-5 and V is TRBV20-1; D gene unclear. Between the trimmed V and J ends, which lost 5 bases and 0 bases, there was a span of 8 bases. Germline-derived CDR1 and CDR2 are DFQATT and SNEGSKA (reference sequence). CDR3 length: 13 amino acids. The CDR3: CSAAGDSNQPQHF. In nucleotides, the CDR3 is TGCAGTGCTGCCGGGGATAGCAATCAGCCCCAGCATTTT.

This clonotype was observed many times. The V gene is TRBV11-2, the J gene TRBJ1-1; a weak D match, TRBD1 (6 bases). Germline values: CDR1 SGHAT, CDR2 FQNNGV. Trimming pared 5 bases from V and 4 bases from J, leaving 26 bases between. This CDR3 is 18 amino acids long. CDR3 DNA sequence: TGTGCCAGCAGCCAGTTTGGGGGGTGGGGGCTTACGGGCACTGAAGCTTTCTTT. It translates to CASSQFGGWGLTGTEAFF.

The sample holds one count of this clonotype. Since a much larger clone is just one base distant, this may be a read error. V usage is TRBV10-3 and J usage is TRBJ2-3; D call uncertain. The V end was cut by 3 bases, the J end by 2 bases, with 12 bases between. Germline V gives CDR1 ENHRY, CDR2 SYGVKD. There are 15 residues in the CDR3. This chain's CDR3 is CAISDPSHTTDTQYF. CDR3 nucleotides: TGTGCCATCAGTGACCCCAGCCATACCACAGATACGCAGTATTTT.

There are a few counts of this clonotype. This chain links TRBV15 with TRBJ2-7; D is possibly TRBD1 (5 bases). Germline CDR1 reads LNHNV; CDR2 reads YYDKDF (reference sequence). Trimming took 0 bases from V and 1 from J, leaving 13 bases between them. The CDR3 length is 16 residues. CDR3 DNA: TGTGCCACCAGCAGAGATCTGGGGCAGGAATCCTACGAGCAGTACTTC. It codes for CATSRDLGQESYEQYF.